Below are 16 T cell receptor beta chains sequenced from a single sample in a study of graft-versus-host responses after intestinal transplantation. Repertoires were generated with immunoSEQ multiplex PCR, while TCRdb's copy carries only in-frame clones and drops some. Here the sample spans just under 100,000 clones, more than 80% being singletons. The sequenced sample was PBMCs, obtained roughly 410 days after intestinal transplant. These receptors originate from a human patient who received an intestinal transplant, so some T cells may come from the graft donor.

This chain connects TRBV7-6 to TRBJ2-5; D uncertain. The DNA end is a closer match to TRBJ2-7, so the J assignment may be wrong. Germline values: CDR1 SGHVS, CDR2 FNYEAQ. The CDR3 spans 11 residues. Written as DNA, the CDR3 is TGTGCCAGCAGCTCGGCCCGCGAGCAGTACTTC. As protein: CASSSAREQYF.

The chain recombines TRBV12-5 with TRBJ2-5, with 11 bases that match TRBD1. Germline lookup yields CDR1 LGHNT and CDR2 FRNRAP. This CDR3 is 16 amino acids long. After removal of 6 bases from V and 5 bases from J, the junction contained 11 bases not matched to a gene. DNA of the CDR3: TGTGCTAGTGGGATAGGACAGGGGGCGGTAGGGGAGACCCAGTACTTC. As protein: CASGIGQGAVGETQYF.

This chain links TRBV10-3 with TRBJ2-7; D may correspond to TRBD1 or TRBD2 (5 bases each). Trimming cost V 10 bases and J 3 bases, with 16 bases left between them. CDR3 length equals 13 residues. Germline values: CDR1 ENHRY, CDR2 SYGVKD. CDR3 nucleotide sequence: TGTGCCACCGGCCGGGACGGGAACTACGAGCAGTACTTC. It codes for CATGRDGNYEQYF.

This chain's CDR3 is CASSYSREREQFF. CDR3 sequence (DNA): TGTGCCAGCAGTTACTCGAGGGAGCGTGAGCAGTTCTTC. This rearrangement joins TRBV6-5 to TRBJ2-1; possibly TRBD2 for D (5 bases). Per the germline V gene, CDR1 is MNHEY and CDR2 is SVGAGI. The ends were cut back, 0 bases at V and 9 bases at J, with 9 bases in the middle. The CDR3 totals 13 residues.

The rearrangement joins TRBV5-1 to TRBJ1-2; possibly TRBD1 for D (5 bases). The CDR3 spans 15 residues. The germline V gene has CDR1 SGHRS and CDR2 YFSETQ. Trimming stripped 3 bases from V and 3 bases from J, with 15 bases between. CDR3 coding DNA: TGCGCCAGCAGCTCGTGGGGCCGCCTCTACTATGGCTACACCTTC. This gives the protein CASSSWGRLYYGYTF. The variable domain in full, with the rest retrieved from reference TRBV5-1 and TRBJ1-2, is KAGVTQTPRYLIKTRGQQVTLSCSPISGHRSVSWYQQTPGQGLQFLFEYFSETQRNKGNFPGRFSGRQFSNSRSEMNVSTLELGDSALYLCASSSWGRLYYGYTFGSGTRLTVV.

The CDR3 DNA is TGCGCCAGCAGCCCACTAGGGACCAATGAGCAGTTCTTC. It yields the protein CASSPLGTNEQFF. The chain is built from TRBV4-1 and TRBJ2-1; D may be TRBD1 or TRBD2 (5 bases each). V was shortened by 4 bases and J by 6 bases, with 10 bases between the two germline ends. CDR1 MGHRA and CDR2 YSYEKL come from the germline V gene. The CDR3 contains 13 residues.

J is TRBJ2-4 and V is TRBV2; D is possibly TRBD1 (5 bases). With 5 bases removed from V and 15 bases from J, the gap between germline ends came to 20 bases. This CDR3 contains 13 residues. Germline assignment: CDR1 SNHLY and CDR2 FYNNEI. DNA of the CDR3: TGTGCCAGCAGTTTTCAGTCGGGCCCGCAGGGGTACTTC. Encoded protein: CASSFQSGPQGYF.

The chain combines TRBV19 with TRBJ2-7; 10 nucleotides agree with TRBD2. Trimming cost V 4 bases and J 3 bases; bases outside gene matches: 6. The CDR3 covers 15 residues. The V gene's germline CDR1 is LNHDA and CDR2 SQIVND (reference sequence). The CDR3 DNA sequence: TGTGCCAGTAGTAAAAAGGCTAGCGGGGGCTACGAGCAGTACTTC. This translates into CASSKKASGGYEQYF.

V gene TRBV5-1 combines with J gene TRBJ1-2; D not resolved. The CDR3 totals 13 residues. V was trimmed by 5 bases and J by 1 base, leaving 9 bases between them. CDR1 SGHRS and CDR2 YFSETQ come from the germline V gene. The CDR3 DNA reads as TGCGCCAGCAGTTGGTCCAGTAACTATGGCTACACCTTC. Its protein is CASSWSSNYGYTF.

The chain recombines TRBV6-5 with TRBJ2-7; D remains unclear. This CDR3 contains 16 residues. From germline, CDR1 is MNHEY and CDR2 SVGAGI. V lost 2 bases to trimming and J lost 2 bases, with 16 bases between them. The CDR3 loop is CASSYRLGVVPYEQYF. The CDR3 nucleotides are TGTGCCAGCAGTTACCGGCTGGGTGTCGTTCCCTACGAGCAGTACTTC.

The genes are TRBV5-8 and TRBJ1-5; the match to TRBD1 covers 8 bases. CDR1 and CDR2 from the germline V gene are SGHTS and YDEGEE. The CDR3 runs 14 residues. Germline trimming cut 2 bases from V and 4 bases from J; bases unmatched to any gene: 2. The CDR3 loop reads CASSFRTGNQPQHF. CDR3 nucleotide sequence: TGTGCCAGCAGCTTCCGGACAGGGAATCAGCCCCAGCATTTT.

The rearrangement uses TRBV2 and TRBJ2-6; D is unresolved. The CDR3 contains 15 residues. Between the trimmed V and J ends, which lost 4 bases and 2 bases, there was a span of 9 bases. From germline, CDR1 is SNHLY and CDR2 FYNNEI. For the CDR3, the DNA is TGTGCCAGCAGTGGAGGCAGGACTGGGGCCAACGTCCTGACTTTC. This codes for CASSGGRTGANVLTF. Variable domain in full (rest from reference TRBV2 and TRBJ2-6): EPEVTQTPSHQVTQMGQEVILRCVPISNHLYFYWYRQILGQKVEFLVSFYNNEISEKSEIFDDQFSVERPDGSNFTLKIRSTKLEDSAMYFCASSGGRTGANVLTFGAGSRLTVL.

This clone was seen just once. The chain is built from TRBV2 and TRBJ1-4, with D perhaps TRBD1 (6 bases). Germline V gives CDR1 SNHLY, CDR2 FYNNEI. The germline V and J ends were trimmed by 3 bases and 8 bases, with 19 bases remaining between them. The CDR3 extends over 16 amino acids. CDR3 in DNA: TGTGCCAGCAGTGACACAGGGCCTCTTAAGACGGAAAAACTGTTTTTT. Translating gives CASSDTGPLKTEKLFF.

J is TRBJ2-7 and V is TRBV7-9; possibly TRBD1 for D (6 bases). The CDR3 consists of 16 residues. Per germline, CDR1 SEHNR and CDR2 FQNEAQ (reference sequence). V lost 0 bases and J lost 3, with 15 bases in between. CDR3 sequence: CASSLAGYRTVYEQYF. CDR3 in DNA: TGTGCCAGCAGCTTAGCGGGCTACCGGACAGTCTACGAGCAGTACTTC.

The rearrangement uses TRBV27 and TRBJ1-5; possibly TRBD1 for D (5 bases). Trimming took off 8 bases at V and 4 bases at J, with 15 bases between the two ends. Germline CDR1 MNHEY, CDR2 SMNVEV (reference sequence). This CDR3 is 14 amino acids long. The chain's CDR3 is CASGYGAPNQPQHF. The CDR3 nucleotides read TGTGCCAGCGGGTATGGGGCTCCTAATCAGCCCCAGCATTTT.

DNA for the CDR3: TGCGCCAGCAGTGAGCCCGGGACAGGTTTTGTCCCGACGCAGTATTTT. Protein product: CASSEPGTGFVPTQYF. J is TRBJ2-3 and V is TRBV10-1, with 8 bases identical to TRBD1. CDR1 WNHNN and CDR2 SYGVQD come from the germline V gene (reference sequence). CDR3 length: 16 residues. V shed 2 bases, J shed 9 bases, and the junction held 13 bases outside the gene matches.